A selection of T cell receptor beta chains follows, all from one sample in a study of blood T cell repertoires in COVID-19. Repertoires were generated with immunoSEQ multiplex PCR, while TCRdb's copy carries only in-frame clones and drops some. The sample holds about 200,000 clones, under 90% seen once. Sequencing used peripheral blood. The receptors derive from a man aged 60 to 69 who had recovered from COVID-19. Each CDR3 is given with its conserved first and last residue. Fields, in order: clone size, V gene, D gene, J gene, CDR3 DNA, CDR3 protein. A D gene is named only where the DNA matches it firmly. Expanded clones get a size class; other rows say once, few or many, or leave the size out.

clone size: -
V gene: TRBV12-3/TRBV12-4
D gene: -
J gene: TRBJ2-4
CDR3 DNA: TGTGCCAGCAGTTTAACCGGGGTGGCCATTCAGTACTTC
CDR3 protein: CASSLTGVAIQYF

clone size: -
V gene: TRBV5-1
D gene: TRBD1
J gene: TRBJ2-7
CDR3 DNA: TGCGCCAGCAGCTTAGAGGGACAGGGGGGCTACGAGCAGTACTTC
CDR3 protein: CASSLEGQGGYEQYF

clone size: -
V gene: TRBV9
D gene: -
J gene: TRBJ2-2
CDR3 DNA: TGTGCCAGCAGCGTAGCAGGTGTGGGTACCGGGGAGCTGTTTTTT
CDR3 protein: CASSVAGVGTGELFF

clone size: -
V gene: TRBV18
D gene: -
J gene: TRBJ1-1
CDR3 DNA: TGTGCCAGCTCACCGGTCAGGGGCGCGAGCACTGAAGCTTTCTTT
CDR3 protein: CASSPVRGASTEAFF

clone size: -
V gene: TRBV7-8
D gene: TRBD2
J gene: TRBJ2-1
CDR3 DNA: TGTGCCAGCAGCACCCAACTAGCGGGGGGTGAGCAGTTCTTC
CDR3 protein: CASSTQLAGGEQFF

clone size: -
V gene: TRBV29-1
D gene: -
J gene: TRBJ1-1
CDR3 DNA: TGCAGCGTTGGAGACGTAGGAGGTTGGGACACTGAAGCTTTCTTT
CDR3 protein: CSVGDVGGWDTEAFF

clone size: -
V gene: TRBV7-3
D gene: -
J gene: TRBJ1-5
CDR3 DNA: TGTGCCAGCAGCCTAGAATCGGGGCAGCCCCAGCATTTT
CDR3 protein: CASSLESGQPQHF

clone size: -
V gene: TRBV7-3
D gene: -
J gene: TRBJ2-5
CDR3 DNA: TGTGCCAGCAGCTTAATGGGCGGGCAAGAGACCCAGTACTTC
CDR3 protein: CASSLMGGQETQYF

clone size: -
V gene: TRBV10-2
D gene: -
J gene: TRBJ1-1
CDR3 DNA: TGCGCCAGCAACTGGGCCGGGGGGACTGAAGCTTTCTTT
CDR3 protein: CASNWAGGTEAFF

clone size: -
V gene: TRBV19
D gene: -
J gene: TRBJ2-1
CDR3 DNA: TGTGCCAGTACTCCGGGACACGCCTCGGGTGAGCAGTTCTTC
CDR3 protein: CASTPGHASGEQFF

clone size: -
V gene: TRBV20-1
D gene: -
J gene: TRBJ2-7
CDR3 DNA: TGCAGTGCTAGTCCCATTGCCGGTACGGCCTACGAGCAGTACTTC
CDR3 protein: CSASPIAGTAYEQYF

clone size: -
V gene: TRBV15
D gene: TRBD1
J gene: TRBJ1-1
CDR3 DNA: TGTGCCACCAGCCGGATGACAGGGAGGAACACTGAAGCTTTCTTT
CDR3 protein: CATSRMTGRNTEAFF

clone size: -
V gene: TRBV2
D gene: -
J gene: TRBJ1-2
CDR3 DNA: TGTGCCAGCAGTATAACAGGGCTCGCTACTAACTATGGCTACACCTTC
CDR3 protein: CASSITGLATNYGYTF

clone size: -
V gene: TRBV12-5
D gene: -
J gene: TRBJ2-3
CDR3 DNA: TGTGCTCGTGGGTGGGGAGGGGGGCGCGTCGTGTTGGATACGCAGTATTTT
CDR3 protein: CARGWGGGRVVLDTQYF

clone size: -
V gene: TRBV29-1
D gene: -
J gene: TRBJ2-7
CDR3 DNA: TGCAGCGCTCGCCGAGACAGATACGAGCAGTACTTC
CDR3 protein: CSARRDRYEQYF

clone size: -
V gene: TRBV5-1
D gene: -
J gene: TRBJ2-7
CDR3 DNA: TGCGCCAGCAGCCCCCAGACAGGCTACGAGCAGTACTTC
CDR3 protein: CASSPQTGYEQYF

clone size: once
V gene: TRBV6-1
D gene: TRBD1
J gene: TRBJ1-1
CDR3 DNA: TGTGCCAGCAGTAATTACAGGGGAACGAACACTGAAGCTTTCTTT
CDR3 protein: CASSNYRGTNTEAFF

clone size: -
V gene: TRBV6-2/TRBV6-3
D gene: -
J gene: TRBJ1-1
CDR3 DNA: TGTGCCAGCAGTCCCCCTTTCCAAGGATGGGCCTTGAACACTGAAGCTTTCTTT
CDR3 protein: CASSPPFQGWALNTEAFF

clone size: -
V gene: TRBV7-6
D gene: TRBD2
J gene: TRBJ2-3
CDR3 DNA: TGTGCCAGCAGCTGGCCTGTCGGGAGGAAAGATACGCAGTATTTT
CDR3 protein: CASSWPVGRKDTQYF

clone size: -
V gene: TRBV11-1
D gene: TRBD2
J gene: TRBJ2-2
CDR3 DNA: TGTGCCAGCAGCTTGGGGGGGGCCGGGGAGCTGTTTTTT
CDR3 protein: CASSLGGAGELFF

clone size: once
V gene: TRBV18
D gene: TRBD1
J gene: TRBJ1-1
CDR3 DNA: TGTGCCAGCTCGCCACAGGGGAACATGAACACTGAAGCTTTCTTT
CDR3 protein: CASSPQGNMNTEAFF

clone size: -
V gene: TRBV23-1
D gene: TRBD1
J gene: TRBJ2-2
CDR3 DNA: TGCGCCAGCAGTCAATCGTCGGGACAGGGGGCCTCCCTAAGACCGGAGGGCGCCGGGGAGCTGTTTTTT
CDR3 protein: CASSQSSGQGASLRPEGAGELFF

clone size: -
V gene: TRBV5-1
D gene: TRBD2
J gene: TRBJ2-5
CDR3 DNA: TGCGCCAGCAGCCGTAACTCCGGGACTAGCGGGCGTCAAGAGACCCAGTACTTC
CDR3 protein: CASSRNSGTSGRQETQYF

clone size: -
V gene: TRBV13
D gene: -
J gene: TRBJ2-3
CDR3 DNA: TGTGCCAGCAGCGCCACCACTACGGGGGATACGCAGTATTTT
CDR3 protein: CASSATTTGDTQYF

clone size: -
V gene: TRBV12-3/TRBV12-4
D gene: -
J gene: TRBJ1-1
CDR3 DNA: TGTGCCAGCAGTTTAAGGGGAAAAGCTTTCTTT
CDR3 protein: CASSLRGKAFF

clone size: -
V gene: TRBV19
D gene: -
J gene: TRBJ2-3
CDR3 DNA: TGTGCCAGTAGTCTACACGGGGATACGCAGTATTTT
CDR3 protein: CASSLHGDTQYF

clone size: few
V gene: TRBV6-6
D gene: TRBD1
J gene: TRBJ2-7
CDR3 DNA: TGTGCCAGCAGACGGACAGGGAGCTCCTACGAGCAGTACTTC
CDR3 protein: CASRRTGSSYEQYF

clone size: -
V gene: TRBV24-1
D gene: -
J gene: TRBJ2-7
CDR3 DNA: TGTGCCACCGGGAGGGGGACCGAGCAGTACTTC
CDR3 protein: CATGRGTEQYF

clone size: few
V gene: TRBV5-1
D gene: -
J gene: TRBJ2-2
CDR3 DNA: TGCGCCAGCAGAAACGGGTTATACACCGGGGAGCTGTTTTTT
CDR3 protein: CASRNGLYTGELFF

clone size: once
V gene: TRBV7-3
D gene: -
J gene: TRBJ2-1
CDR3 DNA: TGTGCCAGCAGCCGGGGGGCAGGGTTGAATGAGCAGTTCTTC
CDR3 protein: CASSRGAGLNEQFF

clone size: -
V gene: TRBV6-5
D gene: -
J gene: TRBJ1-2
CDR3 DNA: TGTGCCAGCAGTTACTTACCCCGGGGAAACTATGGCTACACCTTC
CDR3 protein: CASSYLPRGNYGYTF

clone size: -
V gene: TRBV13
D gene: -
J gene: TRBJ1-4
CDR3 DNA: TGTGCCAGCAGCTTAGGGCCCAGGGAAAAAAATGAAAAACTGTTTTTT
CDR3 protein: CASSLGPREKNEKLFF

clone size: -
V gene: TRBV28
D gene: -
J gene: TRBJ1-6
CDR3 DNA: TGTGCCAGCAGTTTGAGGCAGGGGTATTCACCCCTCCACTTT
CDR3 protein: CASSLRQGYSPLHF

clone size: -
V gene: TRBV7-9
D gene: -
J gene: TRBJ1-4
CDR3 DNA: TGTGCCAGCAGCCGGCGGGGTGAAAAACTGTTTTTT
CDR3 protein: CASSRRGEKLFF

clone size: -
V gene: TRBV3-1/TRBV3-2
D gene: -
J gene: TRBJ1-1
CDR3 DNA: TGTGCCAGCAGCCAAGACAGGGGAGTTCCTGAAGCTTTCTTT
CDR3 protein: CASSQDRGVPEAFF

clone size: -
V gene: TRBV18
D gene: -
J gene: TRBJ2-1
CDR3 DNA: TGTGCCAGCTCGTCGGAGCTACGCATAGAGCAGTTCTTC
CDR3 protein: CASSSELRIEQFF

clone size: -
V gene: TRBV2
D gene: TRBD1
J gene: TRBJ1-2
CDR3 DNA: TGTGCCCGCCTCGGGACAGCTAACTATGGCTACACCTTC
CDR3 protein: CARLGTANYGYTF

clone size: -
V gene: TRBV7-8
D gene: -
J gene: TRBJ1-6
CDR3 DNA: TGTGCCAGCAGCTTAGTAGTACGGGGGGGACATTCACCCCTCCACTTT
CDR3 protein: CASSLVVRGGHSPLHF

clone size: -
V gene: TRBV4-1
D gene: TRBD1
J gene: TRBJ1-2
CDR3 DNA: TGCGCCAGCAAATTGAGGGACAGGGGGCCCCCCAACTATGGCTACACCTTC
CDR3 protein: CASKLRDRGPPNYGYTF

clone size: -
V gene: TRBV28
D gene: -
J gene: TRBJ1-2
CDR3 DNA: TGTGCCAGCAGGGGGGCAGGGCGCGACTATGGCTACACCTTC
CDR3 protein: CASRGAGRDYGYTF

clone size: -
V gene: TRBV19
D gene: TRBD1
J gene: TRBJ1-2
CDR3 DNA: TGTGCCAGTAGTATGGACAGGGGAATTGGCTATGGCTACACCTTC
CDR3 protein: CASSMDRGIGYGYTF

clone size: -
V gene: TRBV5-1
D gene: -
J gene: TRBJ1-3
CDR3 DNA: TGCGCCAGCAGCTTGGACCCCACAGGGTCCGGAAACACCATATATTTT
CDR3 protein: CASSLDPTGSGNTIYF

clone size: -
V gene: TRBV19
D gene: -
J gene: TRBJ1-2
CDR3 DNA: TGTGCCAGTAGTATAGAAGAGGCCAACTATGGCTACACCTTC
CDR3 protein: CASSIEEANYGYTF